The clone carrying this T cell receptor beta chain was counted ten times or more. The antigen remains unidentified. The entire patient cohort was treatment-naive prior to thyroid surgery. The data originate from a study of metastatic and nonmetastatic thyroid tumors. Study-wide background: Comparative analysis of repertoires was undertaken across blood and tumor or nodule tissue obtained from malignant and benign thyroid patients. Study outcomes and limitations: In blood and tumor, TCR beta diversity was reportedly significantly higher in malignant thyroid tumors than in benign nodules.

TCRdb re-called the PCR reads via MiXCR. Among about 25,000 clones listed, approximately 22% were seen once. Trimming removed 6 bases at V and 6 bases at J, with 12 bases between. Looked up from germline, CDR1 is MDHEN and CDR2 is SYDVKM. The CDR3 extends over 13 amino acids. This chain uses TRBV28 with TRBJ1-5, with D perhaps matching TRBD1 (5 bases). This TCR was sampled from a male donor with papillary thyroid cancer or a benign thyroid nodule (not recorded which). Some clones in this sample may be carry-over from other donors' samples. The source material was blood. This CDR3 reads CASRPPGVQPQHF. In nucleotides, the CDR3 is TGTGCCAGCAGGCCCCCGGGGGTTCAGCCCCAGCATTTT. Looking up the rest from reference TRBV28 and TRBJ1-5 gives the full variable domain: DVKVTQSSRYLVKRTGEKVFLECVQDMDHENMFWYRQDPGLGLRLIYFSYDVKMKEKGDIPEGYSVSREKKERFSLILESASTNQTSMYLCASRPPGVQPQHFGDGTRLSIL.